This T cell receptor (beta chain) was captured in a study of glioma-infiltrating T cells after dendritic cell vaccination. Points from the study as a whole: No direct clonality-survival link was found; a diverse polyclonal response may matter.

With regard to this clone: What it binds is not known.

Profiling relied on immunoSEQ multiplex PCR, and the TCRdb table lists in-frame clones only, not all of them. Seen here are tens of thousands of clones, 85% observed once, and the top ten hold 8.5%. As to time point: after dendritic cell vaccination, including at tumor progression/relapse. The CDR3 spans 13 residues. Trimming cost V 5 bases and J 6 bases; bases outside gene matches: 6. The germline V gene has CDR1 SGHTA and CDR2 FQGNSA. Sequenced material: blood, taken after dendritic cell vaccination. V gene TRBV7-2 combines with J gene TRBJ2-7; 8 bases agree with TRBD1. The TCR comes from a human donor with glioblastoma. The CDR3 DNA sequence: TGTGCCAGCAGCCCCGACAGGGGACGCGAGCAGTACTTC. The encoded protein is CASSPDRGREQYF.